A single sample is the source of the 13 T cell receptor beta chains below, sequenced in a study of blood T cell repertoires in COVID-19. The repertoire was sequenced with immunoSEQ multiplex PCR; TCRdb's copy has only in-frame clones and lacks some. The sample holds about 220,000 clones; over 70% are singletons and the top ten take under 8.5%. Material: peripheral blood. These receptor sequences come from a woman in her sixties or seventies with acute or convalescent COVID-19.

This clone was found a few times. The CDR3 DNA reads TGTGCCAGTAGTACCCGGGAAACAGCTTATGGCTACACCTTC. This codes for CASSTRETAYGYTF. The V and J genes are TRBV19 and TRBJ1-2; D unresolved. Germline CDR1 LNHDA, CDR2 SQIVND (reference sequence). V lost 4 bases and J 5 bases, leaving 14 bases between the germline ends. CDR3 length: 14 amino acids.

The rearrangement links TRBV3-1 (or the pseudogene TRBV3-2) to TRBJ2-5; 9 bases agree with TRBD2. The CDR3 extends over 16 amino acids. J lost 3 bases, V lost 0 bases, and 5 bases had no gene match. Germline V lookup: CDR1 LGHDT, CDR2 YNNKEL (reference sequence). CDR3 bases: TGTGCCAGCAGCCAAGAAGGGACTAGCTACAAAGAGACCCAGTACTTC. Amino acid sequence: CASSQEGTSYKETQYF.

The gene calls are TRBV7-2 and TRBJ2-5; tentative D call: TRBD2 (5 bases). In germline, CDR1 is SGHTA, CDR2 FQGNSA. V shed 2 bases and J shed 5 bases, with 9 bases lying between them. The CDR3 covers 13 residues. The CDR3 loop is CASSLIGEETQYF. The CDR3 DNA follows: TGTGCCAGCAGCTTAATCGGGGAGGAGACCCAGTACTTC.

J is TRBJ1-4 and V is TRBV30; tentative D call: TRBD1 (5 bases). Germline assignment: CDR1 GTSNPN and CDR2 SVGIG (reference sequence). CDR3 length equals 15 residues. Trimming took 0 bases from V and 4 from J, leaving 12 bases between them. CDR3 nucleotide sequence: TGTGCCTGGAGTGTCGGGGGGTCTAGTAATGAAAAACTGTTTTTT. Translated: CAWSVGGSSNEKLFF.

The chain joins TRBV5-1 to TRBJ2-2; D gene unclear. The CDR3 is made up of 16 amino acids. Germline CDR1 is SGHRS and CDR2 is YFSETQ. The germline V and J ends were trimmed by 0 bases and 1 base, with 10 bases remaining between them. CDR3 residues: CASSLEPLGNTGELFF. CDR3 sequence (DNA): TGCGCCAGCAGCTTGGAACCTCTCGGGAACACCGGGGAGCTGTTTTTT.

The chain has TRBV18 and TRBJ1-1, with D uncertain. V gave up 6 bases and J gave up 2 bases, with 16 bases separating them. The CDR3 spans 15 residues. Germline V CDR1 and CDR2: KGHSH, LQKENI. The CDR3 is CASSPKTLTNTEAFF. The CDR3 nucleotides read TGTGCCAGCTCCCCAAAAACGCTCACAAACACTGAAGCTTTCTTT. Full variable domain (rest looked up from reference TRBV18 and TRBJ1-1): NAGVMQNPRHLVRRRGQEARLRCSPMKGHSHVYWYRQLPEEGLKFMVYLQKENIIDESGMPKERFSAEFPKEGPSILRIQQVVRGDSAAYFCASSPKTLTNTEAFFGQGTRLTVV.

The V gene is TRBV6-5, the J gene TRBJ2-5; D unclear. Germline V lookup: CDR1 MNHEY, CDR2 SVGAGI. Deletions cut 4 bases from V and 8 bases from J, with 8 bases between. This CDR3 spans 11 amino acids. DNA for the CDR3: TGTGCCAGCAGTTCTGGTCTAACCCAGTACTTC. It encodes CASSSGLTQYF.

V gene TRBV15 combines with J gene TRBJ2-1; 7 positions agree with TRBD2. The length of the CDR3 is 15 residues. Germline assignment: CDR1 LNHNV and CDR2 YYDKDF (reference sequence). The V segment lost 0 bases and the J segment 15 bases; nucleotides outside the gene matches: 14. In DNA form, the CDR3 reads TGTGCCACCAGCAGAGATTACGGGGAACCGGGACTACGGTTCTTC. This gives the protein CATSRDYGEPGLRFF.

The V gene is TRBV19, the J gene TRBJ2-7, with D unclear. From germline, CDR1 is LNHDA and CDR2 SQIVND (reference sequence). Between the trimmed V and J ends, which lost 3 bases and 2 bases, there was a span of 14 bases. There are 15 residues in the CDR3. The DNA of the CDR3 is TGTGCCAGTAGTATGGGCGCATCCAGAACCTACGAGCAGTACTTC. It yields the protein CASSMGASRTYEQYF. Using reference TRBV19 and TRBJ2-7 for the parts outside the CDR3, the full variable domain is DGGITQSPKYLFRKEGQNVTLSCEQNLNHDAMYWYRQDPGQGLRLIYYSQIVNDFQKGDIAEGYSVSREKKESFPLTVTSAQKNPTAFYLCASSMGASRTYEQYFGPGTRLTVT.

Here the CDR3 DNA reads TGTGCCAGCAGTGAATCGGCTAGCGGGTTAGAGACCCAGTACTTC. Its translation: CASSESASGLETQYF. The chain is built from TRBV6-1 and TRBJ2-5; TRBD2 matches at 8 bases. This CDR3 has 15 amino acids. Germline CDR1 reads MNHNS; CDR2 reads SASEGT. Trimming took 2 bases from V and 4 from J; bases not matched to a gene: 6.

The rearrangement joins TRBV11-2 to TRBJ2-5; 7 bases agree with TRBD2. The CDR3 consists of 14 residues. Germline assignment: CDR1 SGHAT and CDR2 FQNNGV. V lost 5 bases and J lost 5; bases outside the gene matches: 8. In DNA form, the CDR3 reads TGTGCCAGCAGCCCTGCGGGGGTGGCGGAGACCCAGTACTTC. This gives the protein CASSPAGVAETQYF. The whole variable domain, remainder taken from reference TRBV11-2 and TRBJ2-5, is EAGVAQSPRYKIIEKRQSVAFWCNPISGHATLYWYQQILGQGPKLLIQFQNNGVVDDSQLPKDRFSAERLKGVDSTLKIQPAKLEDSAVYLCASSPAGVAETQYFGPGTRLLVL.

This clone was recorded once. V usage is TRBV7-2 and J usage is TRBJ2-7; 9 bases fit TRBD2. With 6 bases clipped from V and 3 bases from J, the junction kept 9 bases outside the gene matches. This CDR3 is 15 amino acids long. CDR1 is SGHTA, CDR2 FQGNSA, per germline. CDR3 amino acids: CASSSFERGDYEQYF. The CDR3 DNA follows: TGTGCCAGCAGTTCATTCGAGCGGGGGGACTACGAGCAGTACTTC. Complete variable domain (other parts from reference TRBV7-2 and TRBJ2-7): GAGVSQSPSNKVTEKGKDVELRCDPISGHTALYWYRQSLGQGLEFLIYFQGNSAPDKSGLPSDRFSAERTGGSVSTLTIQRTQQEDSAVYLCASSSFERGDYEQYFGPGTRLTVT.

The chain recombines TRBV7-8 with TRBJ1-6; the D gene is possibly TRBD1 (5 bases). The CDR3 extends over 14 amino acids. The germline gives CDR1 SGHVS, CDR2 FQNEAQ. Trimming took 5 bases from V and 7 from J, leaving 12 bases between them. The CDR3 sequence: CASSLTEKNSPLHF. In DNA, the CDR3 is TGTGCCAGCAGCCTGACAGAGAAAAATTCACCCCTCCACTTT.